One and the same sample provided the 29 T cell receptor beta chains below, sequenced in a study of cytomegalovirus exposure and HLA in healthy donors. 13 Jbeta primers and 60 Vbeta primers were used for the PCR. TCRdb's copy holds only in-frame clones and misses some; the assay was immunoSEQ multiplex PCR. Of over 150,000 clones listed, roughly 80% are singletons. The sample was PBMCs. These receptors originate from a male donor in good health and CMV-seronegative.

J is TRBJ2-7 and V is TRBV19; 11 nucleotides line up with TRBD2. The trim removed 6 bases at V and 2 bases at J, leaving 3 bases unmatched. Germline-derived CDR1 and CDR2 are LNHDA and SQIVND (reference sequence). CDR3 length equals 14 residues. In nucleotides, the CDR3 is TGTGCCAGTAGCTGGGGACTAGCGGCCTACGAGCAGTACTTC. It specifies CASSWGLAAYEQYF.

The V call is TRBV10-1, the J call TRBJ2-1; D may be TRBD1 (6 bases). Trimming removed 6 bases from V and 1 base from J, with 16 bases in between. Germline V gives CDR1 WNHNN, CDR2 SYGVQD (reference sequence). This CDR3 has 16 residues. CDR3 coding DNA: TGCGCCAGCAGGCCCAGGACAGTGGGGTCCTACAATGAGCAGTTCTTC. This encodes CASRPRTVGSYNEQFF.

The chain's CDR3 is CASSLYPLPGGSYNEQFF. The CDR3 bases are TGTGCCAGCAGTTTATACCCCCTTCCGGGAGGGTCCTACAATGAGCAGTTCTTC. J is TRBJ2-1 and V is TRBV27; TRBD2 matches at 8 bases. The J segment lost 1 base and the V segment lost 1 base, leaving 9 bases of the junction unmatched. Germline CDR1 reads MNHEY; CDR2 reads SMNVEV (reference sequence). The CDR3 is 18 amino acids.

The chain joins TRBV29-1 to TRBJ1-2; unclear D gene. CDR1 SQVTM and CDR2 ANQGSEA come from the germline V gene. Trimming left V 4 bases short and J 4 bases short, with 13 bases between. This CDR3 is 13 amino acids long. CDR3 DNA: TGCAGCGTTGGGTCTGGGCAGAGCTATGGCTACACCTTC. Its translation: CSVGSGQSYGYTF.

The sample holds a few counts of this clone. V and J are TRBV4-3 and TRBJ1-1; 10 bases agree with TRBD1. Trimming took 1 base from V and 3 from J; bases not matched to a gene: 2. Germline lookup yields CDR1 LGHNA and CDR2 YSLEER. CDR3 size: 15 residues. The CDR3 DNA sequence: TGCGCCAGCAGCCAAGTGACAGGGGGCTACACTGAAGCTTTCTTT. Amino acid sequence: CASSQVTGGYTEAFF.

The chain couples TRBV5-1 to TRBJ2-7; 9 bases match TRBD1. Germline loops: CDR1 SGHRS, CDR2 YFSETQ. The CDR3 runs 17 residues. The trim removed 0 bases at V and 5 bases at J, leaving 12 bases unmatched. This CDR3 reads CASSLGSGQGPRNEQYF. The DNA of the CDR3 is TGCGCCAGCAGCTTGGGGTCGGGACAGGGCCCCAGGAACGAGCAGTACTTC.

CDR3 amino acids: CASSPGTSSYTGELFF. CDR3 bases: TGTGCCAGCAGCCCCGGGACTAGCAGTTACACCGGGGAGCTGTTTTTT. The chain is built from TRBV28 and TRBJ2-2; 9 bases agree with TRBD2. V trimming: 6 bases; J trimming: 3 bases; junction bases outside the gene matches: 8. CDR3 length equals 16 residues. CDR1 MDHEN and CDR2 SYDVKM come from the germline V gene.

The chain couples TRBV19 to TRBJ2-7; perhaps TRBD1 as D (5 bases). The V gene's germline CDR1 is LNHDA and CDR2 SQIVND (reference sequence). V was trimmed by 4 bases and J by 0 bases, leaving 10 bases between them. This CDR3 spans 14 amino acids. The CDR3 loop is CASSTDSFSYEQYF. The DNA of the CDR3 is TGTGCCAGTAGTACTGACAGCTTCTCCTACGAGCAGTACTTC.

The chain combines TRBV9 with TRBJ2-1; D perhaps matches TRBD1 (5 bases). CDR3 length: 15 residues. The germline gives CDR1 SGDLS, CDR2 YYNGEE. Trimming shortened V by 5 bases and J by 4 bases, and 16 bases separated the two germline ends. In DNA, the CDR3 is TGTGCCAGCAGTGTTAGGGGTAGGGCTTACAATGAGCAGTTCTTC. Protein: CASSVRGRAYNEQFF. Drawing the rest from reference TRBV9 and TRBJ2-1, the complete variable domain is DSGVTQTPKHLITATGQRVTLRCSPRSGDLSVYWYQQSLDQGLQFLIQYYNGEERAKGNILERFSAQQFPDLHSELNLSSLELGDSALYFCASSVRGRAYNEQFFGPGTRLTVL.

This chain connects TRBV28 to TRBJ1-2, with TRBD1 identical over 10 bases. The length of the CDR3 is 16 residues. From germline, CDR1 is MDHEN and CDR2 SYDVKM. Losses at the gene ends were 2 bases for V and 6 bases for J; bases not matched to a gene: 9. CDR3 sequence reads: CASSLGGGQGVDGYTF. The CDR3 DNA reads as TGTGCCAGCAGTTTAGGCGGTGGACAGGGGGTCGATGGCTACACCTTC.

The DNA for the CDR3 is TGTGCCAGCAGCTTACTAGCGGGGTATACGCAGTATTTT. Translated, it gives CASSLLAGYTQYF. The chain combines TRBV11-2 with TRBJ2-3, with 9 bases matching TRBD2. From germline, CDR1 is SGHAT and CDR2 FQNNGV. The CDR3 has 13 amino acids. With V trimmed by 2 bases and J by 7 bases, 1 base remained unmatched.

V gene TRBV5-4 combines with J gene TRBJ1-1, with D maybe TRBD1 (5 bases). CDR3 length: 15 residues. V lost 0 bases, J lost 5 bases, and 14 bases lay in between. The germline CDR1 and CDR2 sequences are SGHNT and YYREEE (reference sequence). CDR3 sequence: CASSLGLLGRTEAFF. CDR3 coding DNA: TGTGCCAGCAGCTTGGGCCTACTGGGGCGGACTGAAGCTTTCTTT.

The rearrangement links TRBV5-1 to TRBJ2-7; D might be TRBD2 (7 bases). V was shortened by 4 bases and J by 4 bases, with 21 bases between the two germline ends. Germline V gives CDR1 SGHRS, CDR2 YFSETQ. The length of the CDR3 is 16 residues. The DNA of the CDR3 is TGCGCCAGCAGCCCCGATAGCGGAGGGAGGGGGTACGAGCAGTACTTC. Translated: CASSPDSGGRGYEQYF. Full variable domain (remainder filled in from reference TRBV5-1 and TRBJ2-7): KAGVTQTPRYLIKTRGQQVTLSCSPISGHRSVSWYQQTPGQGLQFLFEYFSETQRNKGNFPGRFSGRQFSNSRSEMNVSTLELGDSALYLCASSPDSGGRGYEQYFGPGTRLTVT.

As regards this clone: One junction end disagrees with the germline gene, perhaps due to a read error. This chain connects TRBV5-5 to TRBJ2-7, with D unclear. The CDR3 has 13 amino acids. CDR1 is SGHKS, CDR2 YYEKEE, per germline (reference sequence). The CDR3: CASNLPSGREQYF. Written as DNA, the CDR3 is TGTGCCAGCAACTTGCCCTCAGGAAGAGAGCAGTACTTC.

CDR3 nucleotides: TGTGCCAGCTCACCACCGAACGGTGAGACCCAGTACTTC. Translating it yields CASSPPNGETQYF. This chain links TRBV18 with TRBJ2-5; D remains ambiguous. Between the trimmed V and J ends, which lost 0 bases and 5 bases, there was a span of 7 bases. This CDR3 is 13 amino acids long. Germline CDR1 KGHSH, CDR2 LQKENI.

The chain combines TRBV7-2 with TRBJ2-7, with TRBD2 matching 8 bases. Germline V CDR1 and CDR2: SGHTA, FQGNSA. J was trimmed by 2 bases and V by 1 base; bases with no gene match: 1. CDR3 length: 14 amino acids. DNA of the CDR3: TGTGCCAGCAGCTTAGGAGCGGGAGCCTACGAGCAGTACTTC. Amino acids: CASSLGAGAYEQYF.

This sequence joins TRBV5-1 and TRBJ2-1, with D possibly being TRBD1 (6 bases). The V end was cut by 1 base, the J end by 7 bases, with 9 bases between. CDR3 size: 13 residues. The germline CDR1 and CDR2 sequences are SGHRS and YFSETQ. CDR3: CASSLLRGNEQFF. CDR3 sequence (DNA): TGCGCCAGCAGCTTGCTGAGGGGGAATGAGCAGTTCTTC. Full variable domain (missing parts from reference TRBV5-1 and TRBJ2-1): KAGVTQTPRYLIKTRGQQVTLSCSPISGHRSVSWYQQTPGQGLQFLFEYFSETQRNKGNFPGRFSGRQFSNSRSEMNVSTLELGDSALYLCASSLLRGNEQFFGPGTRLTVL.

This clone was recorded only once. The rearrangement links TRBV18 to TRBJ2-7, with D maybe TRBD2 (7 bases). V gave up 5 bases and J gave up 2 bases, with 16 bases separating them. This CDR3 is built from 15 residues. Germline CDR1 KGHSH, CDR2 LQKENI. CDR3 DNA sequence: TGTGCCAGCTCAGCCGTGGGGGGGCGCGCCTACGAGCAGTACTTC. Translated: CASSAVGGRAYEQYF.

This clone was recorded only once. The CDR3 DNA is TGTGCCAGCTTGCGAGTGGGAGGGGCCACAGATACGCAGTATTTT. It is translated as CASLRVGGATDTQYF. The gene calls are TRBV13 and TRBJ2-3; TRBD2 agrees at 7 bases. Germline loops: CDR1 PRHDT, CDR2 FYEKMQ (reference sequence). The CDR3 contains 15 residues. V lost 8 bases and J lost 2; bases outside the gene matches: 10. Filled out from reference TRBV13 and TRBJ2-3, the complete variable domain reads AAGVIQSPRHLIKEKRETATLKCYPIPRHDTVYWYQQGPGQDPQFLISFYEKMQSDKGSIPDRFSAQQFSDYHSELNMSSLELGDSALYFCASLRVGGATDTQYFGPGTRLTVL.

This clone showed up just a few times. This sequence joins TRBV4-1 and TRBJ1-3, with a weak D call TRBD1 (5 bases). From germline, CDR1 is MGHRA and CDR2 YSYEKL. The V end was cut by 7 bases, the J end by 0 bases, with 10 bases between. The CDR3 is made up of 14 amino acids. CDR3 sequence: CASKAQASGNTIYF. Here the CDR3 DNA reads TGCGCCAGCAAGGCACAGGCCTCTGGAAACACCATATATTTT.

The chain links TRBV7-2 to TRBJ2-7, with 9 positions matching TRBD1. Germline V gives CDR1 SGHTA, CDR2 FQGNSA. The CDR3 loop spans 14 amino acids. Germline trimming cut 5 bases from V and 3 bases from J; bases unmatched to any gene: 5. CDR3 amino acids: CASSEGTGIYEQYF. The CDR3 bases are TGTGCCAGCAGCGAAGGGACAGGGATCTACGAGCAGTACTTC.

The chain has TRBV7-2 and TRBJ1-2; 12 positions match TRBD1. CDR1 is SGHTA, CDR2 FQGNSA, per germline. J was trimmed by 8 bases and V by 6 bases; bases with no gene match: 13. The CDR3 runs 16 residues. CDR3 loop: CASSWSSGQGASGYTF. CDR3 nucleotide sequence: TGTGCCAGCAGTTGGTCCTCGGGACAGGGGGCATCGGGCTACACCTTC.

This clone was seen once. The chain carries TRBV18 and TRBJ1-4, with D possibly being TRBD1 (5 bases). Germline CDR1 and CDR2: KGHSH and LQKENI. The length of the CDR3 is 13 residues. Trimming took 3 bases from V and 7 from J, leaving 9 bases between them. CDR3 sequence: CASSPEGAEKLFF. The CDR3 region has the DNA TGTGCCAGCTCACCCGAAGGGGCTGAAAAACTGTTTTTT.

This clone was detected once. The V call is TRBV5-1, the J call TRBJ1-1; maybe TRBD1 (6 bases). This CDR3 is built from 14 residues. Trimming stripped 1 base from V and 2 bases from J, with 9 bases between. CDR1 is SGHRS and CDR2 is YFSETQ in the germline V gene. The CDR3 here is CASSLYRVNTEAFF. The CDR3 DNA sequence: TGCGCCAGCAGCTTGTACAGGGTTAACACTGAAGCTTTCTTT.

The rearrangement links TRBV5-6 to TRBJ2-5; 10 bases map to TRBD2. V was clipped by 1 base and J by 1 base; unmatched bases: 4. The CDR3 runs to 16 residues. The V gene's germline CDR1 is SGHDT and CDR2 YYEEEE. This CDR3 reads CASSLFLAGVQETQYF. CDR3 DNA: TGTGCCAGCAGCTTGTTCCTAGCGGGGGTCCAAGAGACCCAGTACTTC.

The CDR3 here is CASSQTSGGREETQYF. The CDR3 DNA reads TGTGCCAGCAGCCAAACCAGCGGGGGGCGGGAAGAGACCCAGTACTTC. The chain is built from TRBV4-2 and TRBJ2-5, with 9 bases that match TRBD2. This CDR3 region has 16 residues. V shed 2 bases and J 3 bases; nucleotides not matched to a gene: 7. Germline V gene data show CDR1 as LGHNA and CDR2 as YNFKEQ.

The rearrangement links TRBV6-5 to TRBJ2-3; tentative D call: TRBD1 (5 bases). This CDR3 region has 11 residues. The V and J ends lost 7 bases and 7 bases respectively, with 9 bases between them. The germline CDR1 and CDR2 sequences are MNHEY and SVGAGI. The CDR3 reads CASKQGYTQYF. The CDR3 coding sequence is TGTGCCAGCAAGCAGGGATATACGCAGTATTTT.

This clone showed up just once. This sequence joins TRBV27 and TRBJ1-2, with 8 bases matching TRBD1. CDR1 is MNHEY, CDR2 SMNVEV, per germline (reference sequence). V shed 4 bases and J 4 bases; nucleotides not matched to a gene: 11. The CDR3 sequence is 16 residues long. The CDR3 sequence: CASSSYRTGRFYGYTF. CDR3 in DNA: TGTGCCAGCAGTTCCTATCGGACAGGGCGATTCTATGGCTACACCTTC.

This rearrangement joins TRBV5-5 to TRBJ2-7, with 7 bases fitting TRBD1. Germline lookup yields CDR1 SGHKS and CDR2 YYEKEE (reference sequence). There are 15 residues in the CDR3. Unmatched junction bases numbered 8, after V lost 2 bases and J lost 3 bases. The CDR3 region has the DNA TGTGCCAGCAGCTTAGACAGGGCGAGGGACTACGAGCAGTACTTC. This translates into CASSLDRARDYEQYF.